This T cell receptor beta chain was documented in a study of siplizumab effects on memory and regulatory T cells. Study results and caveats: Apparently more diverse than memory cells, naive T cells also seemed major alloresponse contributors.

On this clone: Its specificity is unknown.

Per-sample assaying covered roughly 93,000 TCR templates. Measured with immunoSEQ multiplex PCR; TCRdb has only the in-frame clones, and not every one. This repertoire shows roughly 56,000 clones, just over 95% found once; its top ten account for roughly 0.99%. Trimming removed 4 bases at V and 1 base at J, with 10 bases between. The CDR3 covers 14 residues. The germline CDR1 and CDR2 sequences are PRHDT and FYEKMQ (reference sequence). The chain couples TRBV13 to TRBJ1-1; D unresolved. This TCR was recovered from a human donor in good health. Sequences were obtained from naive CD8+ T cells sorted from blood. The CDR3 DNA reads TGTGCCAGCAGCTCCACAACTTCGAACACTGAAGCTTTCTTT. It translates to CASSSTTSNTEAFF.